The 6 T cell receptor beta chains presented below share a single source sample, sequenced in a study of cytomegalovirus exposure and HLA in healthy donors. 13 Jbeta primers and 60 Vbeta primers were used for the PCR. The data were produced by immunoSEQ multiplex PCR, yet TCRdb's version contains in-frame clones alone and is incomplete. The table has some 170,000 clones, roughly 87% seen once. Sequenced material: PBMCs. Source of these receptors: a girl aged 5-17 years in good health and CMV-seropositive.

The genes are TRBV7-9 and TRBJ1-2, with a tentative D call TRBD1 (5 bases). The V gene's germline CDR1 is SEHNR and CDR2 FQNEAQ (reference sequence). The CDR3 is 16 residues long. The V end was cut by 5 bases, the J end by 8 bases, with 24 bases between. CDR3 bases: TGTGCCAGCAGCACGCGGCCCGCAGGGAGGGAGAGCGGCTACACCTTC. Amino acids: CASSTRPAGRESGYTF.

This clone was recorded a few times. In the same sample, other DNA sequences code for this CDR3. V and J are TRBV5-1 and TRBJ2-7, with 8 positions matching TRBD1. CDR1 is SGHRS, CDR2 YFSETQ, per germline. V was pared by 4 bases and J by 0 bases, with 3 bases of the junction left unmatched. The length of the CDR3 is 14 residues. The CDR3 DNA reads TGCGCCAGCAGCCTCGGACAGGGCTCCTACGAGCAGTACTTC. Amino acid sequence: CASSLGQGSYEQYF.

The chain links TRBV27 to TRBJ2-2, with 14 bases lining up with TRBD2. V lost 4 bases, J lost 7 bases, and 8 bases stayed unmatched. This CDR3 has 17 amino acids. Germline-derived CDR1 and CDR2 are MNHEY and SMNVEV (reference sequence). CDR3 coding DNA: TGTGCCAGCAGTTCGGGACTAGCGGGAGACAAGGGCGGGGAGCTGTTTTTT. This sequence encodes CASSSGLAGDKGGELFF.

CDR3 nucleotides: TGTGCCAGCAGCCCGTCTCCTAATGAAAAACTGTTTTTT. Encoded protein: CASSPSPNEKLFF. The rearrangement links TRBV11-2 to TRBJ1-4; D ambiguous. The CDR3 is 13 residues long. Germline CDR1 reads SGHAT; CDR2 reads FQNNGV. With 5 bases removed from V and 3 bases from J, the gap between germline ends came to 7 bases. Combining the CDR3 with reference TRBV11-2 and TRBJ1-4 gives the whole variable domain EAGVAQSPRYKIIEKRQSVAFWCNPISGHATLYWYQQILGQGPKLLIQFQNNGVVDDSQLPKDRFSAERLKGVDSTLKIQPAKLEDSAVYLCASSPSPNEKLFFGSGTQLSVL.

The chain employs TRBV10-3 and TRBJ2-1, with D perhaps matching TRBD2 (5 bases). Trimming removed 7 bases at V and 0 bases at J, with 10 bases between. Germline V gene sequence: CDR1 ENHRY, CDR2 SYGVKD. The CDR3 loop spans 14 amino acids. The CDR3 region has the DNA TGTGCCATCAAGAGCGGCAGCTCCTACAATGAGCAGTTCTTC. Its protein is CAIKSGSSYNEQFF.

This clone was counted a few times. The CDR3, as DNA: TGTGCCAGCAGCCAAAGGTCTAGCGGGCAAGAGACCCAGTACTTC. The encoded protein is CASSQRSSGQETQYF. This rearrangement joins TRBV14 to TRBJ2-5; 8 bases are a match to TRBD2. Germline CDR1 is SGHDN and CDR2 is FVKESK. This CDR3 has 15 residues. J was trimmed by 2 bases and V by 2 bases; bases with no gene match: 4.